The entry that follows covers one TCR beta chain sequence. Its target is not known. TCRdb's table, derived via immunoSEQ multiplex PCR, lists solely in-frame clones and lacks some. The data contain about 57,000 clones, over 75% of them seen just once; the ten biggest clones take up about 0.82%. These data belong to a study of memory CD4+ T cells and cytomegalovirus serostatus. Study in general: Of the healthy Belgian adults, 9 were CMV seropositive and 20 to 25 seronegative. Study-level points and caveats: The CMV-associated TCR signature appears largely within the CD4+ memory repertoire.

Trimming took 6 bases from V and 4 from J; bases not matched to a gene: 6. CDR1 is SEHNR, CDR2 FQNEAQ, per germline (reference sequence). The CDR3 extends over 14 amino acids. Single viable CD3+CD4+CD8-CD45RO+ cells were sorted as the memory CD4+ T cells. The chain recombines TRBV7-9 with TRBJ1-3, with 7 bases that match TRBD1. The receptor was isolated from an adult in good health and CMV-seronegative. Input material: memory CD4+ T cells from blood. The CDR3 loop reads CASRSTGEGNTIYF. CDR3 in DNA: TGTGCCAGCAGATCCACAGGGGAAGGAAACACCATATATTTT.